This TCR beta chain was recorded in a study of STAT3 mutations in large granular lymphocyte leukemia. Study-level information: Among longitudinally sequenced T-LGLL patients, roughly half had canonical activating STAT3 mutations detected. Over half of T-LGLL patients had one or more immunosuppressive regimens. Study-wide results and limits: All newly emerging clones after therapy were STAT3 wild type. In several patients, dominant TCR clone burden exceeded STAT3 mutant burden, suggesting STAT3 mutation arose secondarily. In T-cell large granular lymphocyte leukemia, about half of patients showed multiple immunodominant subclonotypes.

V was pared by 3 bases and J by 0 bases, with 15 bases between. CDR1 and CDR2 from the germline V gene are GTSNPN and SVGIG (reference sequence). The CDR3 is made up of 15 amino acids. In regard to this clone: What it binds is unknown.

Here immunoSEQ multiplex PCR was the method, and the copy in TCRdb shows in-frame clones only, minus some. Altogether under 3,000 clones are present, 60% to 70% being singletons, with the ten largest covering 86%. Material: peripheral blood mononuclear cells. V is TRBV30 and J is TRBJ2-7; D perhaps matches TRBD1 (7 bases). The origin of this receptor is a woman aged 45-59 years with T-cell large granular lymphocyte leukemia. Some clones in this sample may be carry-over from other donors' samples. This CDR3 is CAWSLGGTVSYEQYF. The CDR3 DNA follows: TGTGCCTGGAGCCTCGGCGGGACAGTCTCCTACGAGCAGTACTTC.